What follows is one TCR beta chain and its context. The antigen remains undetermined. This sample stems from a study of HIV-infected patients and healthy controls. Reverse transcription used approximately 500 ng RNA and constant-region primers for alpha and beta. Separate chain-specific third strand synthesis with multiplexing indices produced the alpha and beta libraries. In TCRdb, the 5' RACE reads were re-called with MiXCR into one record per CDR3 protein. The table shows approximately 25,000 distinct CDR3 sequences, with under 9% occurring only once. General study findings and limits: CMV-associated CDR3s mostly grew nonsignificantly during therapy, while HIV-associated CDR3s declined significantly. Untreated HIV+ repertoires had roughly threefold fewer distinct CDR3s and lower Shannon diversity than healthy controls. HIV-infected repertoires had significantly higher mean Gini indices than controls, possibly reflecting oligoclonality.

Trimming removed 0 bases at V and 0 bases at J, with 5 bases between. The CDR3 sequence is 14 residues long. The germline gives CDR1 MNHEY, CDR2 SVGAGI. All unsorted peripheral T cells were captured because whole blood was used without fractionation. This sequence was found in an adult in good health. Sequencing was carried out using blood. The V and J genes are TRBV6-5 and TRBJ2-5, with D unresolved. CDR3 amino acids: CASSYSPYQETQYF. CDR3 nucleotides: TGTGCCAGCAGTTACTCTCCTTACCAAGAGACCCAGTACTTC.